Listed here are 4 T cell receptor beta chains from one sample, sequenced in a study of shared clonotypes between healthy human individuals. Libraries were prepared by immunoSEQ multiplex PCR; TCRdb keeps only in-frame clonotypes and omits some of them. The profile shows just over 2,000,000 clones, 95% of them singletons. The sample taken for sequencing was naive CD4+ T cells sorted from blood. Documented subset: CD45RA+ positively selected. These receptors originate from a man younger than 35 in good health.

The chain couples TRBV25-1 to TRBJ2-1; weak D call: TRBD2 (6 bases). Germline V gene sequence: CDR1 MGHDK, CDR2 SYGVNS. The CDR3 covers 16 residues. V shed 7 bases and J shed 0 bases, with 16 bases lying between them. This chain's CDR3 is CASTDGGVSSYNEQFF. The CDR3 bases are TGTGCCAGCACCGACGGAGGGGTTAGCTCCTACAATGAGCAGTTCTTC.

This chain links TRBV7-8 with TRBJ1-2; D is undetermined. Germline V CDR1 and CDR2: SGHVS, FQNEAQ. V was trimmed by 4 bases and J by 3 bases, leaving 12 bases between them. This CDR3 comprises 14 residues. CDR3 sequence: CASSSTGKDYGYTF. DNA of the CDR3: TGTGCCAGCAGCTCAACCGGGAAAGACTATGGCTACACCTTC.

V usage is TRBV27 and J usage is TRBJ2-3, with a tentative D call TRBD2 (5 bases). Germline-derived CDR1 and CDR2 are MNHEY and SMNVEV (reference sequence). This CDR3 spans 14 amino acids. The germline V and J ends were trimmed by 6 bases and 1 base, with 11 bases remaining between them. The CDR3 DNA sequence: TGTGCCAGCAGCCCGGGGTTTCGCACAGATACGCAGTATTTT. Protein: CASSPGFRTDTQYF.

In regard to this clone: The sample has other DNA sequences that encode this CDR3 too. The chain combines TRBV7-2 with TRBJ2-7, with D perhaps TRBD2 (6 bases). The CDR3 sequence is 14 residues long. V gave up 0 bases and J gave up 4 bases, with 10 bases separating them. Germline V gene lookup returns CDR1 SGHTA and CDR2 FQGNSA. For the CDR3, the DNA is TGTGCCAGCAGCTTAGCCCCGGGGGATTACGAGCAGTACTTC. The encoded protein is CASSLAPGDYEQYF. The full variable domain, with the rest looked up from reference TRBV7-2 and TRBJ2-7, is GAGVSQSPSNKVTEKGKDVELRCDPISGHTALYWYRQSLGQGLEFLIYFQGNSAPDKSGLPSDRFSAERTGGSVSTLTIQRTQQEDSAVYLCASSLAPGDYEQYFGPGTRLTVT.